This TCR beta chain derives from a study of T cells after yellow fever vaccination. The V gene lost 2 bases and the J gene lost 5 bases, with 4 bases spanning the gap. Germline CDR1 is LGHNA and CDR2 is YSLEER. This CDR3 is 12 amino acids long. TCRdb re-called the 5' RACE reads with MiXCR, one entry per CDR3 protein. The repertoire consists of about 340,000 distinct CDR3 sequences, with approximately 4% occurring once and the leading ten covering more than 20%. This chain connects TRBV4-3 to TRBJ2-1, with no clear D. This TCR came from a man aged 18 to 30 who received the YFV17D yellow fever vaccine. The material sequenced was PBMCs, taken 5 days after the yellow fever booster vaccination. The CDR3 here is CASSQKNNEQFF. CDR3 in DNA: TGCGCCAGCAGCCAAAAAAACAATGAGCAGTTCTTC.